The T cell receptor (beta chain) under discussion was sequenced for a study of blood T cell repertoires in COVID-19 (dated by TCRdb to the early 2020s). Study-wide context: Collaborator samples came from the United States, Italy and Spain and covered acute and convalescent phases of COVID-19. The sample metadata nearly always contained a de-identified subject ID, COVID-19 status, age in years and sex. The prospective study material was composed of cDNA or gDNA derived from T cells, B-cell-depleted T cells, or PBMCs. The repertoires were made available in a free public database intended to serve as a resource for research on the immune response to SARS-CoV-2. HLA class I and class II types, where available, came from metadata supplied by the sample provider rather than from assay-based typing. Samples came from the ongoing ImmuneRACE study (first 160 participants) plus 1,254 subjects from 6 global collaborators. Subjects who had been exposed to COVID-19, were actively infected with it, or had recovered from it provided the deeply sampled blood TCRbeta repertoires that made up the dataset.

Participants in the prospective study were enrolled through a virtual design, were aged about 18 to 100 years, and lived in some 24 United States geographic areas. To assign participants to cohorts, the prospective study relied on clinical history that participants themselves reported in a screening survey and a study questionnaire. Exposed participants had been in contact, within 2 weeks of entering the study, with a person who had a PCR-confirmed or clinician-diagnosed case of COVID-19. Each participant in the prospective study had whole blood, serum and a nasopharyngeal or oropharyngeal swab collected by mobile phlebotomists. Prospective study participants could optionally give additional blood draws and questionnaires over an approximately two-month period. Blood samples from the prospective study were shipped frozen or at room temperature prior to DNA extraction. Regarding this clone: Its recognized antigen is unknown. The sample holds no much larger clone one base away, and base qualities are not on file.

TCRbeta CDR3 regions were amplified from genomic DNA using the immunoSEQ Assay, a bias-controlled multiplex PCR. The study's processing was this. The number of nucleated cells in each sample was estimated from the amplification of reference gene primers within the assay. Sequence reads were collapsed and filtered to measure the absolute abundance of every unique TCRbeta CDR3 rearrangement. For each sample, productive Simpson clonality was calculated as the square root of Simpson's diversity index over productive rearrangements. As stored in TCRdb, this immuneACCESS dataset retains in-frame rearrangements with V and J assigned. A fraction of the clones does not appear; measured against another copy, unresolved V genes explain less than half of the discrepancy, and the remainder lacks a known reason. V and J calls and clone size are copied from that table; D and trimming were computed from the DNA. This sample lists some 360,000 clones; more than 70% were detected once. The leading ten clones occupy 1% of the sample.

On the study overall, not on this receptor specifically: How much clinical and demographic metadata was included differed by source and by participant, and the metadata was provided uncurated.

This TCR came from a woman in her twenties or thirties who had been exposed to COVID-19. Sequenced sample: PBMCs or T cells enriched from blood (not recorded which).

The DNA sequence follows: TGCGCCAGCAGCTCCGGCCCCCCTAGCGGGGAGCAGTTCTTC. Translation gives CASSSGPPSGEQFF. The chain joins TRBV5-1 to TRBJ2-1, with TRBD2 identical over 8 junction bases. At the junction V is shortened by 3 bases and J by 10 bases; bases outside the gene matches: 9. CDR1 and CDR2, looked up from the germline V gene, are SGHRS and YFSETQ. Reading from cysteine to phenylalanine, the CDR3 counts 14 amino acids. CDR3 DNA only is kept here, 42 bases in frame from base 1. Beyond the CDR3, the reference TRBV5-1 and TRBJ2-1 genes provide the residues; the full variable domain reads: KAGVTQTPRYLIKTRGQQVTLSCSPISGHRSVSWYQQTPGQGLQFLFEYFSETQRNKGNFPGRFSGRQFSNSRSEMNVSTLELGDSALYLCASSSGPPSGEQFFGPGTRLTVL.